This is a list of T cell receptor beta chains from one sample in a study of cytomegalovirus exposure and HLA in healthy donors. Libraries were prepared by immunoSEQ multiplex PCR; TCRdb keeps only in-frame clonotypes and omits some of them. This sample has approximately 300,000 clones, with about four fifths found just once. Material: PBMCs. The source of these receptors is a woman between 40 and 55 years old in good health and CMV-seropositive. CDR3s include the opening cysteine and the closing phenylalanine or tryptophan. A D gene is named only where the DNA matches it firmly. The size field is filled for only some rows; it gives once, few, many or a size class.

V gene	D gene	J gene	clone size	CDR3 DNA	CDR3 protein
TRBV30	TRBD1	TRBJ2-5	.	TGTGCCTGGAGTCAGGGGGCCTTACCACGAGAGACCCAGTACTTC	CAWSQGALPRETQYF
TRBV5-1	TRBD2	TRBJ2-7	.	TGCGCCAGCAGCCCTGGGGTAGCGGGCTCCTACGAGCAGTACTTC	CASSPGVAGSYEQYF
TRBV30	TRBD1	TRBJ1-2	.	TGTGCCTGGAGTCAGGGACAGCCTTTCCTAGAAGGCTACACCTTC	CAWSQGQPFLEGYTF
TRBV7-9	.	TRBJ2-2	.	TGTGCCAGCAGCTTAGACAGGGGAGGCACCGGGGAGCTGTTTTTT	CASSLDRGGTGELFF
TRBV10-3	TRBD1	TRBJ1-2	.	TGTGCCATCACCGCGGACAGGCTTAACTATGGCTACACCTTC	CAITADRLNYGYTF
TRBV9	.	TRBJ1-2	.	TGTGCCAGCAGCGTAGATGAGGTGGACTATGGCTACACCTTC	CASSVDEVDYGYTF
TRBV28	TRBD2	TRBJ2-1	.	TGTGCCAGCAGTTTATCTCGCGGGAGTGCCTACAATGAGCAGTTCTTC	CASSLSRGSAYNEQFF
TRBV28	.	TRBJ1-3	once	TGTGCCAGCAAAAAGGGAGGTGGAAACACCATATATTTT	CASKKGGGNTIYF
TRBV19	.	TRBJ1-4	.	TGTGCCAGTAAGCGGTACAGTGCAACTAATGAAAAACTGTTTTTT	CASKRYSATNEKLFF
TRBV5-8	TRBD2	TRBJ2-1	.	TGTGCCAGCACCTCTAGCGGGTTTAGCTCCTACAATGAGCAGTTCTTC	CASTSSGFSSYNEQFF
TRBV9	TRBD2	TRBJ2-3	.	TGTGCCAGCAGCGTAGCAGCGGGAGTTGCAGATACGCAGTATTTT	CASSVAAGVADTQYF
TRBV29-1	.	TRBJ2-5	.	TGCAGCGCTGAATATGAGACCCAGTACTTC	CSAEYETQYF
TRBV9	TRBD1	TRBJ1-2	.	TGTGCCAGCAGAGCTGACGGGACAGGCATTAACTATGGCTACACCTTC	CASRADGTGINYGYTF
TRBV5-6	.	TRBJ1-2	.	TGTGCCAGCAGCTTAGGGCCTCAGGGCTATGGCTACACCTTC	CASSLGPQGYGYTF
TRBV9	.	TRBJ2-7	.	TGTGCCAGCAGCAGGGGTCAGGTCAACCAGGGATACGAGCAGTACTTC	CASSRGQVNQGYEQYF
TRBV29-1	.	TRBJ1-3	.	TGCAGCGTTGAAGTTCTGGGAAACACCATATATTTT	CSVEVLGNTIYF
TRBV5-1	TRBD1	TRBJ1-1	.	TGCGCCAGCAGCTTGGTTCAGGGGGCATCCCTGGGCACTGAAGCTTTCTTT	CASSLVQGASLGTEAFF
TRBV27	.	TRBJ1-1	few	TGTGCCAGCAGTCCCCGGTGGAACACTGAAGCTTTCTTT	CASSPRWNTEAFF
TRBV7-2	.	TRBJ1-5	.	TGTGCCAGCAGCGTCGGGTCCCTCGAGGATCAGCCCCAGCATTTT	CASSVGSLEDQPQHF
TRBV28	TRBD1	TRBJ1-5	.	TGTGCCAGCAGTTTTTTCGGGCAGGGGGGCAATCAGCCCCAGCATTTT	CASSFFGQGGNQPQHF
TRBV7-2	TRBD1	TRBJ2-1	.	TGTGCCAGCAGGACGACAGGGGGCGCCAATGAGCAGTTCTTC	CASRTTGGANEQFF
TRBV28	TRBD2	TRBJ2-7	.	TGTGCCAGCAGACCGGGGACTAGAGTCGACGAGCAGTACTTC	CASRPGTRVDEQYF
TRBV28	.	TRBJ2-7	.	TGTGCCAGCAGTCCTAACCGGTCCTACGAGCAGTACTTC	CASSPNRSYEQYF
TRBV30	TRBD2	TRBJ2-6	.	TGTGCCTGGAGCGTGGGAGGGGCCGCTGGTGGGGCCAACGTCCTGACTTTC	CAWSVGGAAGGANVLTF
TRBV5-4	.	TRBJ1-4	.	TGCGCCAGCAGCTTGGAGGCGACACCTAAACTGTTTTTT	CASSLEATPKLFF
TRBV28	.	TRBJ1-4	.	TGTGCCAGCAGTAAAAACAGAGCTAATGAAAAACTGTTTTTT	CASSKNRANEKLFF
TRBV7-9	TRBD1	TRBJ2-7	.	TGTGCCAGCAGCATCCGGGACAGCCGCTACGAGCAGTACTTC	CASSIRDSRYEQYF
TRBV9	TRBD2	TRBJ2-1	.	TGTGCCAGCGGGGGATCACCCCTAGCGGGAGGTCACAATGAGCAGTTCTTC	CASGGSPLAGGHNEQFF
TRBV5-4	TRBD2	TRBJ2-1	once	TGTGCCAGCAGCTTGCCCGGGACTAGCGTATACAATGAGCAGTTCTTC	CASSLPGTSVYNEQFF
TRBV11-2	.	TRBJ2-2	.	TGTGCCAGCAGCTTATTTCGGTTAGCGGCCGGGGAGCTGTTTTTT	CASSLFRLAAGELFF
TRBV27	TRBD1	TRBJ1-5	.	TGTGCCAGCAGTTTAGACAGGGCCTTCCAGCCCCAGCATTTT	CASSLDRAFQPQHF
TRBV2	TRBD2	TRBJ2-1	.	TGTGCCAGCACCGGGACTAGCGGGCCCACAGGGAATGAGCAGTTCTTC	CASTGTSGPTGNEQFF
TRBV29-1	TRBD2	TRBJ2-3	.	TGCAGCGTGCGGACTAGCAGCGCCACAGATACGCAGTATTTT	CSVRTSSATDTQYF
TRBV28	TRBD1	TRBJ1-5	.	TGTGCCAGCAGCCGTCCCGGGACAGGGAATCAGCCCCAGCATTTT	CASSRPGTGNQPQHF
TRBV7-9	.	TRBJ1-4	.	TGTGCCAGCAGCTTGACAGTCCTAACTAATGAAAAACTGTTTTTT	CASSLTVLTNEKLFF
TRBV15	.	TRBJ2-1	.	TGTGCCACCAGCAGAGATTTTAGTAACCAACGCGGCCATGAGCAGTTCTTC	CATSRDFSNQRGHEQFF
TRBV12-5	.	TRBJ2-1	.	TGTGCTAGTGCCGGTCCCTACAATGAGCAGTTCTTC	CASAGPYNEQFF
TRBV19	.	TRBJ1-6	.	TGTGCCAGTAGTCGGGACTTTAATTCACCCCTCCACTTT	CASSRDFNSPLHF
TRBV5-8	TRBD1	TRBJ2-7	.	TGTGCCAGCAGCTCGGTTAGGGACAGGGACTACGAGCAGTACTTC	CASSSVRDRDYEQYF
TRBV9	.	TRBJ1-1	.	TGTGCCAGCAGCGTAACTCCCTTAACCGAAGCTTTCTTT	CASSVTPLTEAFF
TRBV19	TRBD1	TRBJ1-4	.	TGTGCCAGTGGGGACAGATTTAATGAAAAACTGTTTTTT	CASGDRFNEKLFF
TRBV19	.	TRBJ2-2	few	TGTGCCAGTAGTATAGGGGTGACAGAGACCGGGGAGCTGTTTTTT	CASSIGVTETGELFF
TRBV5-5	.	TRBJ1-2	.	TGTGCCAGCAGCTTCCCAGGGGAAAACTATGGCTACACCTTC	CASSFPGENYGYTF
TRBV25-1	TRBD1	TRBJ1-2	.	TGTGCCAGCAGTGCTCCGGGACAGGGGTCCTACTATGGCTACACCTTC	CASSAPGQGSYYGYTF
TRBV27	TRBD2	TRBJ2-3	.	TGTGCCACCCCTAGCCCCGAAGCGGGAGGGGAGTTT	CATPSPEAGGEF
TRBV29-1	.	TRBJ2-1	.	TGCAGCGTACAGGGTAGCTCCTACAATGAGCAGTTCTTC	CSVQGSSYNEQFF
TRBV7-2	.	TRBJ1-2	.	TGTGCCAGCAGCTTAACCAGGGTTGGTGCCTATGGCTACACCTTC	CASSLTRVGAYGYTF
TRBV11-1	TRBD2	TRBJ2-7	.	TGTGCCAGCAGCCAGTCTAGCGGGGGTTCCGAGCAGTACTTC	CASSQSSGGSEQYF
TRBV13	.	TRBJ1-1	.	TGTGCCAGCAGCCCCTCCGGCAGGGTACACGAAGCTTTCTTT	CASSPSGRVHEAFF
TRBV11-2	.	TRBJ1-3	.	TGTGCCAGCAGCCCTTTCGACAGAACCTCTGGAAACACCATATATTTT	CASSPFDRTSGNTIYF
TRBV14	TRBD2	TRBJ2-3	.	TGTGCCAGCAGCTGGAGCGGGAGGGGTCCAGATACGCAGTATTTT	CASSWSGRGPDTQYF
TRBV18	.	TRBJ1-1	.	TGTGCCAGCTCAGCAAAGGGGGGGGGAGACACTGAAGCTTTCTTT	CASSAKGGGDTEAFF
TRBV30	TRBD1	TRBJ2-7	.	TGTGCCTGGAGTGTGACAGGGTCCTACGAGCAGTACTTC	CAWSVTGSYEQYF
TRBV6-5	.	TRBJ1-2	.	TGTGCCAGCGGCCGGGGCTATGGCTACACCTTC	CASGRGYGYTF
TRBV9	TRBD2	TRBJ2-5	.	TGTGCCAGCAGCGTAGAATTCGGGAGGGCCCTAGAGACCCAGTACTTC	CASSVEFGRALETQYF
TRBV19	.	TRBJ1-2	.	TGTGCCAGTAGCATCGGTGCAGGGGAGGGAGGCTACACCTTC	CASSIGAGEGGYTF
TRBV27	.	TRBJ2-2	.	TGTGCCAGCAGTTTAATGCGAGGTCGTGATTGGTCCGGGGAGCTGTTTTTT	CASSLMRGRDWSGELFF